This T cell receptor beta chain was captured in a study of blood T cells in healthy people across ages. Next came a second PCR, run for about 7 to 12 cycles, which used a sample-barcoded 5' primer along with a J-beta primer mix. Using its own MiXCR run on the 5' RACE reads, TCRdb lists one record per CDR3 protein. Seen here are fewer than 800,000 distinct CDR3 sequences, roughly 20% observed once, and the top ten hold around 3.4%. V lost 2 bases and J lost 3; bases outside the gene matches: 0. Looked up from germline, CDR1 is SGHTA and CDR2 is FQGTGA. This CDR3 spans 14 amino acids. This clonotype was observed a few times. Total RNA extraction produced at least 6 micrograms (per sample) for the study.

Material for sequencing was blood. The rearrangement uses TRBV7-3 and TRBJ2-2; 7 bases agree with TRBD2. The sequence derives from a man between 65 and 80 years old in good health. The CDR3 reads CASSLLADTGELFF. The CDR3 DNA sequence: TGTGCCAGCAGCTTACTAGCGGACACCGGGGAGCTGTTTTTT.